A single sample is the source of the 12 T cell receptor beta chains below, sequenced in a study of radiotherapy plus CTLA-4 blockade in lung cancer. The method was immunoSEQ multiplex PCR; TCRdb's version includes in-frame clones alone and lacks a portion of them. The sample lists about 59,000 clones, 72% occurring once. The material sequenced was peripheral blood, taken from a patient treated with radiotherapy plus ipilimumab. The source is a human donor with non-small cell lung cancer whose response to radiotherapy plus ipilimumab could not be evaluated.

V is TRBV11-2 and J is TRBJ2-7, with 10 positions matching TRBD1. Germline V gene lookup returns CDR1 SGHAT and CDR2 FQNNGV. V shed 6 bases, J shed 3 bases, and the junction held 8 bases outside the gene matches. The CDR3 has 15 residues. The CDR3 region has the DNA TGTGCCAGCAGGCACTGGGGACAGGGGAACTACGAGCAGTACTTC. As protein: CASRHWGQGNYEQYF.

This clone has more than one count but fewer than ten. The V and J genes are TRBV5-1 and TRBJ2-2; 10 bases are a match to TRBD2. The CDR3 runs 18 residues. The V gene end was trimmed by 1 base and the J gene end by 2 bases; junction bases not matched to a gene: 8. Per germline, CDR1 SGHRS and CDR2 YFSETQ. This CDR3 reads CASSLRRASGGNTGELFF. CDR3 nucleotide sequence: TGCGCCAGCAGCTTGAGGCGGGCTAGCGGGGGAAACACCGGGGAGCTGTTTTTT.

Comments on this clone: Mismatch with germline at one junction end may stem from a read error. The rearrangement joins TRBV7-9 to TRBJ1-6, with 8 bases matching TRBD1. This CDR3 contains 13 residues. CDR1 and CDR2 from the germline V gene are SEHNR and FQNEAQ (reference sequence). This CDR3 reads CASSLQGQALLGF. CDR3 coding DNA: TGTGCCAGCAGCCTCCAGGGACAGGCGCTCTTGGGGTTT.

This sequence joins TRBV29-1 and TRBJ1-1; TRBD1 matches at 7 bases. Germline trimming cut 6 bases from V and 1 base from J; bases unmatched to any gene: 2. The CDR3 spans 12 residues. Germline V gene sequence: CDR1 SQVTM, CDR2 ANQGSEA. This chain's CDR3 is CSVGTANTEAFF. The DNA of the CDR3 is TGCAGCGTCGGGACAGCGAACACTGAAGCTTTCTTT. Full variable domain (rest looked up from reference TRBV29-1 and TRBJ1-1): SAVISQKPSRDICQRGTSLTIQCQVDSQVTMMFWYRQQPGQSLTLIATANQGSEATYESGFVIDKFPISRPNLTFSTLTVSNMSPEDSSIYLCSVGTANTEAFFGQGTRLTVV.

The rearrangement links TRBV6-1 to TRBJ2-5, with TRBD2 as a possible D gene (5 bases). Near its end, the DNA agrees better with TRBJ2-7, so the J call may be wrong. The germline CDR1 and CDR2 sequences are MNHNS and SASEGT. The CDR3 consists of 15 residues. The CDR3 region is CASSPLGAGAYEQYF. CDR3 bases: TGTGCCAGCAGTCCGTTGGGAGCAGGAGCCTACGAGCAGTACTTC.

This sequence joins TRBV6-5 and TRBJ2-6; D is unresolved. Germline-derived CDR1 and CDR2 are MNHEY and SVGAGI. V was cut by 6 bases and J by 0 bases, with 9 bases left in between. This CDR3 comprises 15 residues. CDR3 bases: TGTGCCAGCAGAACAGCCGCCTCTGGGGCCAACGTCCTGACTTTC. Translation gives CASRTAASGANVLTF.

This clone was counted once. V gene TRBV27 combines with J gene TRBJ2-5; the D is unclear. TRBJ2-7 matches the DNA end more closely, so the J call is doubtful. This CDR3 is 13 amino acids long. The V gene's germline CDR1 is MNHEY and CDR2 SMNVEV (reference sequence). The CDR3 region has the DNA TGTGCCAGCGCAACCTTGAATCGGTACGAGCAGTACTTC. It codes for CASATLNRYEQYF.

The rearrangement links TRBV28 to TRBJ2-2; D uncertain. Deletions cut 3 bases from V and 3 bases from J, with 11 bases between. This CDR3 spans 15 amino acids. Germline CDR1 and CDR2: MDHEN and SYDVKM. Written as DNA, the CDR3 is TGTGCCAGCAGTTTGATTTCAGTTTACACCGGGGAGCTGTTTTTT. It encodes CASSLISVYTGELFF.

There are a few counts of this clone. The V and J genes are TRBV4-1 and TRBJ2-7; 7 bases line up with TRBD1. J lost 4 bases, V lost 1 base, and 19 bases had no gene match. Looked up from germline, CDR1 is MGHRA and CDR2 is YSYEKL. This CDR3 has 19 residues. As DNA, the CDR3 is TGCGCCAGCAGCCAAGGTACTATTTCAAACCGGGACAGAATTTACGAGCAGTACTTC. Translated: CASSQGTISNRDRIYEQYF.

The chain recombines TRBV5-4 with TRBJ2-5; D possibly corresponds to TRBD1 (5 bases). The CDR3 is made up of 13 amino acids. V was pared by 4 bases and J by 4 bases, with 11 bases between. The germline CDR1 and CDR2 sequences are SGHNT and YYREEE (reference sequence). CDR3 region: CASSPRGAETQYF. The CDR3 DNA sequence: TGTGCCAGCAGCCCAAGGGGCGCAGAGACCCAGTACTTC. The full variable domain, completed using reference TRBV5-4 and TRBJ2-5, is ETGVTQSPTHLIKTRGQQVTLRCSSQSGHNTVSWYQQALGQGPQFIFQYYREEENGRGNFPPRFSGLQFPNYSSELNVNALELDDSALYLCASSPRGAETQYFGPGTRLLVL.

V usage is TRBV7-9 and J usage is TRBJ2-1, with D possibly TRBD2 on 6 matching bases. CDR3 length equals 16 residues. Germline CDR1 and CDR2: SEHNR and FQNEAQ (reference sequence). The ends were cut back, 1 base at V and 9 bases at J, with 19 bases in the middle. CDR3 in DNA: TGTGCCAGCAGCTTAGTTATGGGACTTCCCCTCCGTGAGCAGTTCTTC. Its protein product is CASSLVMGLPLREQFF.

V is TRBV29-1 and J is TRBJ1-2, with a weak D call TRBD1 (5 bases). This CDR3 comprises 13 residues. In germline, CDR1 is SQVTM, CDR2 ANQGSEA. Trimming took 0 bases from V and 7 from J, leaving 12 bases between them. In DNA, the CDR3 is TGCAGCGTTGAAGAATGGGGGGAAGTTGGCTACACCTTC. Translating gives CSVEEWGEVGYTF.